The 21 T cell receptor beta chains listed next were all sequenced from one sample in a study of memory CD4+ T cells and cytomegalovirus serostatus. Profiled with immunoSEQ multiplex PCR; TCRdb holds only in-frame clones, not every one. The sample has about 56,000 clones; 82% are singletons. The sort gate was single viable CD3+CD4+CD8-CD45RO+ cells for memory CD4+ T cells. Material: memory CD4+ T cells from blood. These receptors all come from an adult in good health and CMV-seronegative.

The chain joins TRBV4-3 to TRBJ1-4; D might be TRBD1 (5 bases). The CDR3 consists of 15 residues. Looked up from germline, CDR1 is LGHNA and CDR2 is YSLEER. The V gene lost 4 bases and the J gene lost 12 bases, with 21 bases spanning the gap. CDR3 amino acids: CASSLTGTLAEELFF. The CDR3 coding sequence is TGCGCCAGCAGCCTTACCGGGACCCTGGCCGAGGAACTGTTTTTT.

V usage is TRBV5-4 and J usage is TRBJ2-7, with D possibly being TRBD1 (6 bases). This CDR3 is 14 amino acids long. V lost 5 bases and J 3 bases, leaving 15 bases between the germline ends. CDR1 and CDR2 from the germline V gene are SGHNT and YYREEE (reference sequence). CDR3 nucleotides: TGTGCCAGCAGTCGGGATCGGACAGACTACGAGCAGTACTTC. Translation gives CASSRDRTDYEQYF.

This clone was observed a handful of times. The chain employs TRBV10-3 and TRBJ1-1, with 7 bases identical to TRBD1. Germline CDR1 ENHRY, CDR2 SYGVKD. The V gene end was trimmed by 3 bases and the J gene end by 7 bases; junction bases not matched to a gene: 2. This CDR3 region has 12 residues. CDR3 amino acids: CAISDGTVEAFF. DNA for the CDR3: TGTGCCATCAGTGACGGGACAGTTGAAGCTTTCTTT.

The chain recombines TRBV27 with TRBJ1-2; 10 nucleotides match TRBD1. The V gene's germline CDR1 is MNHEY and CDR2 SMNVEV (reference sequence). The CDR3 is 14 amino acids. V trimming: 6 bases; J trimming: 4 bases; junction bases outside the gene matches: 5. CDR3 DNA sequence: TGTGCCAGCAGGCTGCGACAGGGGGCCTATGGCTACACCTTC. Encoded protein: CASRLRQGAYGYTF.

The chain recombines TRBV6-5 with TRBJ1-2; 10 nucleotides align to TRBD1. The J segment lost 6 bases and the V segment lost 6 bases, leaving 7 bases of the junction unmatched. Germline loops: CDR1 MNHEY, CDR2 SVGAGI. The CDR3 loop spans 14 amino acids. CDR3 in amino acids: CASSNRDRGHGYTF. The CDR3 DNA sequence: TGTGCCAGCAGCAACCGGGACAGGGGCCATGGCTACACCTTC.

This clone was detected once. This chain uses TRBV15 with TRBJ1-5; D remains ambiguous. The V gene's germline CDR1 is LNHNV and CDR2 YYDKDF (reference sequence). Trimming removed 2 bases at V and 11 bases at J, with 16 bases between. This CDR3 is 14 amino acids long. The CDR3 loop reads CATSRPDGFEAQHF. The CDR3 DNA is TGTGCCACCAGCAGACCCGACGGATTCGAAGCCCAGCATTTT.

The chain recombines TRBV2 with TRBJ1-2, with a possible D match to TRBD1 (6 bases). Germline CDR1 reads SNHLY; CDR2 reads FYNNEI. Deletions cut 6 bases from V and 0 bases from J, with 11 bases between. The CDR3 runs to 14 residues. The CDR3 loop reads CASSGGAANYGYTF. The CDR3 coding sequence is TGTGCCAGCAGCGGGGGGGCTGCTAACTATGGCTACACCTTC.

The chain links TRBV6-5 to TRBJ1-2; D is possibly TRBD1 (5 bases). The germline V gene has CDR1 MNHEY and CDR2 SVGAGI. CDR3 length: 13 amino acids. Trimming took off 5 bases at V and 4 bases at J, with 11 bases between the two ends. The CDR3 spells CASSTSGSYGYTF. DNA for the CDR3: TGTGCCAGCAGTACTTCAGGGTCCTATGGCTACACCTTC.

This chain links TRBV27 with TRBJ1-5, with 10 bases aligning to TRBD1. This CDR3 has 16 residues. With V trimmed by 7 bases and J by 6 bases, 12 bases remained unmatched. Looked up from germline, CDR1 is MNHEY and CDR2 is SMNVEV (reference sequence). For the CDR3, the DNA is TGTGCCAGCACCGTCACAGGGGACAGGGGAACTCAGCCCCAGCATTTT. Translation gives CASTVTGDRGTQPQHF.

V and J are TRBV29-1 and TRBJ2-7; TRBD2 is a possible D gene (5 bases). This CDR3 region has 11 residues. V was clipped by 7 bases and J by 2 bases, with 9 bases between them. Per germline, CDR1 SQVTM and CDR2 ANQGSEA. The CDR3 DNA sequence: TGCAGCGCATACGGGACCTACGAGCAGTACTTC. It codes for CSAYGTYEQYF.

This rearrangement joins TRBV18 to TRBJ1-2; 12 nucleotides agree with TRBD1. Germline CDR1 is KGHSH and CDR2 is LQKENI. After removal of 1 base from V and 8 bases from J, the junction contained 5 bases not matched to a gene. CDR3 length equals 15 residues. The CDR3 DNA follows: TGTGCCAGCTCACCACTGGGACAGGGGGCGGAAGGCTACACCTTC. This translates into CASSPLGQGAEGYTF.

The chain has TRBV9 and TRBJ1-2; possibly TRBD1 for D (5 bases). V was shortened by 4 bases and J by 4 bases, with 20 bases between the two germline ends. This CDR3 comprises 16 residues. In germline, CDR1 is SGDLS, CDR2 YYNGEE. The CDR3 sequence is CASSLYPWGESYGYTF. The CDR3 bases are TGTGCCAGCAGCTTGTACCCGTGGGGGGAGTCCTATGGCTACACCTTC. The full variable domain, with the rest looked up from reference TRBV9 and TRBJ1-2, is DSGVTQTPKHLITATGQRVTLRCSPRSGDLSVYWYQQSLDQGLQFLIQYYNGEERAKGNILERFSAQQFPDLHSELNLSSLELGDSALYFCASSLYPWGESYGYTFGSGTRLTVV.

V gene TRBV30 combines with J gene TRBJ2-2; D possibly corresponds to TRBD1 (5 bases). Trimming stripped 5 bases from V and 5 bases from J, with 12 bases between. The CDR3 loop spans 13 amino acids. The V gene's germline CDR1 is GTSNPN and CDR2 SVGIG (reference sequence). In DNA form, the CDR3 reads TGTGCCTGGGCGAGGACACAAACCGGGGAGCTGTTTTTT. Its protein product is CAWARTQTGELFF. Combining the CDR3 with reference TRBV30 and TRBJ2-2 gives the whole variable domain SQTIHQWPATLVQPVGSPLSLECTVEGTSNPNLYWYRQAAGRGLQLLFYSVGIGQISSEVPQNLSASRPQDRQFILSSKKLLLSDSGFYLCAWARTQTGELFFGEGSRLTVL.

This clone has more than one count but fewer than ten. The CDR3 loop is CARGGAQPQHF. In DNA, the CDR3 is TGCGCCCGCGGGGGGGCTCAGCCCCAGCATTTT. This chain connects TRBV23-1 to TRBJ1-5, with TRBD1 as a possible D gene (6 bases). TRBV23-1 is known as an ORF, though its function is uncertain. The length of the CDR3 is 11 residues. V lost 11 bases, J lost 6 bases, and 11 bases lay in between.

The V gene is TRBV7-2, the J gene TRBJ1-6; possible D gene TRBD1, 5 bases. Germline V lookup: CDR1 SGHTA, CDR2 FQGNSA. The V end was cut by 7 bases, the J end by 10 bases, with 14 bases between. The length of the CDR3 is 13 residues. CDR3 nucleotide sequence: TGTGCCAGCAACCAACTGGGGGGATCACCCCTCCACTTT. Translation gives CASNQLGGSPLHF.

In DNA form, the CDR3 reads TGTGCCAGCAGCCCCTCCTCGGGGACTGAAGCTTTCTTT. It yields the protein CASSPSSGTEAFF. V is TRBV7-2 and J is TRBJ1-1; no reliable D call. The CDR3 is 13 amino acids. V was cut by 5 bases and J by 5 bases, with 12 bases left in between. Germline CDR1 SGHTA, CDR2 FQGNSA.

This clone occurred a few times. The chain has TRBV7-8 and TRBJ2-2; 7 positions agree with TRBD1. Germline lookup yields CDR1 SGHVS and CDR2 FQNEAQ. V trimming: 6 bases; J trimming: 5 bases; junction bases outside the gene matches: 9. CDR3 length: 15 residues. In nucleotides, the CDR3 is TGTGCCAGCAGTTCAGAGGGGGCGCGGACCGGGGAGCTGTTTTTT. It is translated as CASSSEGARTGELFF. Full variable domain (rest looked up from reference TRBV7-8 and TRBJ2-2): GAGVSQSPRYKVAKRGQDVALRCDPISGHVSLFWYQQALGQGPEFLTYFQNEAQLDKSGLPSDRFFAERPEGSVSTLKIQRTQQEDSAVYLCASSSEGARTGELFFGEGSRLTVL.

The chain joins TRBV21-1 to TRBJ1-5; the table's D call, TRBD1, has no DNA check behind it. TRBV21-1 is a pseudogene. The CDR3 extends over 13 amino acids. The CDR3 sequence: CASSFIGGQPQHF. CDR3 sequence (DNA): TGTGCCAGCAGCTTTATAGGGGGTCAGCCCCAGCATTTT.

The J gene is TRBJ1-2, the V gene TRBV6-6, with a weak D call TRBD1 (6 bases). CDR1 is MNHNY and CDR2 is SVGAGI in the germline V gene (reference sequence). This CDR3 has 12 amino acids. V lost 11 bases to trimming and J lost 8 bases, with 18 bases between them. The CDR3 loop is CAGSMSGVGYTF. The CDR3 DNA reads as TGTGCCGGTTCCATGTCAGGGGTAGGCTACACCTTC.

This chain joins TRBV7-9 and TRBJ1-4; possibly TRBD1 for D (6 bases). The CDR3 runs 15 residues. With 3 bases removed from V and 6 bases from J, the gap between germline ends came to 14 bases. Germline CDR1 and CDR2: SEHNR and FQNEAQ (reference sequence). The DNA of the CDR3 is TGTGCCAGCAGCTTCGAAACAGGGACGGATGAAAAACTGTTTTTT. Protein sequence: CASSFETGTDEKLFF.

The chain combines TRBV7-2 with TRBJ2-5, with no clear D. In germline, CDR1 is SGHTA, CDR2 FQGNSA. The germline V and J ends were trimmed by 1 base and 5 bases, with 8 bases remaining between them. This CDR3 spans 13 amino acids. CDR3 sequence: CASSLDPTETQYF. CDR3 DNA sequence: TGTGCCAGCAGCTTAGACCCGACTGAGACCCAGTACTTC.